The subject of this entry is one T cell receptor (beta chain). Its binding antigen is unknown. No base quality information exists; no much larger clone differs at one position. Using the deep immunoSEQ assay, TCR CDR3 regions were amplified from genomic DNA by multiplex PCR. Genomic DNA extracted from each cell subset was distributed evenly over all wells of several immunoSEQ 96-well plates, and each plate served as one replicate. Each replicate PCR for unsorted PBMC received approximately 300 ng genomic DNA, equal to about 30,000 T cell genomes. Unsorted PBMC genomic DNA was sequenced across ten immunoSEQ deep assay plates. Purified libraries were quantified with a Qubit 3.0 fluorometer, sized on a Bioanalyzer 2100, and re-quantified with the KAPA Library Quantification kit. Each immunoSEQ 96-well plate was sequenced on its own single-read 150-cycle Illumina NextSeq 550 flow cell. In the authors' own workflow: The immunoSEQ output contained only junctional sequences without quality scores, so filtering could not match that applied to full-length reads. Sequences were annotated with PyIR, a Python wrapper for IgBLAST v1.9, using IMGT germline references to assign V/J genes and CDR3. Reads were filtered out if the reads had weak V/J assignments (E-value above 1e-6), no CDR3, stop codons, out-of-frame junctions, or ambiguous translated residues. V3J clonotypes were defined as sequences sharing the same inferred V gene, J gene, and CDR3 amino acid sequence. To compute the percentage overlap between repertoires, the number of shared unique clonotypes was divided by the size of the smaller repertoire. Three approaches were used to assess repertoire richness: RTK rarefaction, the Chao1 estimator, and Recon v2.1 estimates of unobserved clonotypes. The clones in this table, taken by TCRdb from immuneACCESS, are in-frame only. Not every clone is retained; where verified, under half of the shortfall comes from an unresolved V gene, and the cause of the rest is unknown. V, J and clone size derive from that table, while D and trimming were established from the DNA sequence. The sample table records 400,000 to 600,000 clones; about 85% of these occur just once. Approximately 13% of the sample comes from the top ten.

These data come from a study of shared clonotypes between healthy human individuals (dated by TCRdb to about 2020). The study in broad terms: Three men and a couple of women, aged 18 to 49 years, made up the cohort. The study deeply sequenced blood TCR repertoires of about 5 healthy adults to estimate repertoire size and the extent of clonotype sharing between individuals. To increase sequencing depth and limit assay-specific biases, different laboratories used diverse techniques to prepare libraries and sequence TCR repertoires. Between about 0.94 and 10 billion PBMCs per donor were obtained by leukapheresis.

Reading the germline V gene (reference sequence) gives CDR1 SGHAT and CDR2 FQDESV. Measured from the cysteine to the phenylalanine, the CDR3 is 15 residues long. Kept here is only the CDR3 DNA, which spans 45 bases and is read in frame from base 1. At the junction V is shortened by 1 base and J by 4 bases, with 14 bases in between. Healthy HIV-negative adults with no recently reported acute infections or vaccinations were included as donors. Every donor was a Caucasian adult residing in Nashville, Tennessee, USA. In the unsorted samples, some 94 million PBMCs were counted, and genomic DNA was extracted using the QIAamp DNA Blood Mini kit. Blood was obtained by leukapheresis, after which PBMCs were separated by Ficoll-Histopaque density gradient centrifugation and cryopreserved in liquid nitrogen vapor phase. The study at large found these results: Because the study included a small number of donors, the genetic and exposure-history diversity represented was limited. Based on pairwise subsampling, the degree of clonotype sharing among donors was expected to be affected by sequencing depth. Only blood was sampled, and tissue TCR repertoires likely differ from those in blood.

The TCR comes from a woman aged 40 to 55 in good health. Some clones in this sample may be carry-over from other donors' samples. Specimen: PBMCs. In this chain, TRBV11-1 is recombined with TRBJ2-7, with the D assignment possibly TRBD1 or TRBD2, given 5 matching bases for each. The sequenced DNA is TGTGCCAGCAGCTTAGTTCGGGCAGGGACGTACGAGCAGTACTTC. This yields the protein CASSLVRAGTYEQYF. Reference TRBV11-1 and TRBJ2-7 genes cover what lies past the CDR3, so the full variable domain is EAEVAQSPRYKITEKSQAVAFWCDPISGHATLYWYRQILGQGPELLVQFQDESVVDDSQLPKDRFSAERLKGVDSTLKIQPAELGDSAMYLCASSLVRAGTYEQYFGPGTRLTVT.